This T cell receptor (beta chain) was captured in a study of T-cell memory formation after mild COVID-19. Remarks on this clonotype: The antigen is not known.

A single record per CDR3 protein comes from TCRdb applying MiXCR to the 5' RACE reads. The sample lists roughly 620,000 distinct CDR3 sequences, approximately 19% occurring once. The germline V and J ends were trimmed by 2 bases and 4 bases, with 17 bases remaining between them. The CDR3 length is 16 residues. CDR1 is MNHEY, CDR2 SVGEGT, per germline. General study findings and limits: CD4+ contracting clones were found mainly in CM and EM, and CD8+ ones in EMRA. Certain responding clones were present in pre-infection memory, suggesting participation of cross-reactive memory. The second-wave clones peaking on day 37 were not confirmed as SARS-CoV-2-specific.

The TCR originated in an adult woman who had mild COVID-19 (a few samples of this study predate the infection). Cell type and time point are not known. This chain links TRBV6-2 or TRBV6-3 with TRBJ2-5; D is uncertain. The specimen sequenced was PBMCs or a T cell subset sorted from them (not recorded which). CDR3 coding DNA: TGTGCCAGCAGTTACAAAACCTGGGTTTTGGGAGAGACCCAGTACTTC. Protein product: CASSYKTWVLGETQYF.